The 28 T cell receptor beta chains below all came from one sample that was sequenced in a study of beta chain features in type 1 diabetes. The sequenced template was cDNA made from the entire isolated RNA. Method: immunoSEQ multiplex PCR; TCRdb's copy keeps in-frame clones and lacks some. The sample has roughly 450,000 clones, roughly 13% seen once. The sequencing input was naive CD4+ T cells from blood. The origin of the receptors is a man aged 30 to 45 in good health.

This rearrangement joins TRBV7-2 to TRBJ2-3; the match to TRBD2 covers 10 bases. The CDR3 covers 15 residues. CDR1 and CDR2 from the germline V gene are SGHTA and FQGNSA. The J segment lost 6 bases and the V segment lost 5 bases, leaving 8 bases of the junction unmatched. As DNA, the CDR3 is TGTGCCAGCAGCCCTAGCGGGAGCGCGGCGGATACGCAGTATTTT. As protein: CASSPSGSAADTQYF.

This clone appeared a few times. The chain carries TRBV4-3 and TRBJ1-1; perhaps TRBD1 as D (6 bases). Germline CDR1 LGHNA, CDR2 YSLEER. The V and J ends lost 0 bases and 0 bases respectively, with 11 bases between them. This CDR3 has 16 residues. Here the CDR3 DNA reads TGCGCCAGCAGCCAAGATGGACAGCTGGTGAACACTGAAGCTTTCTTT. Its translation: CASSQDGQLVNTEAFF.

This clone turned up a few times. This chain links TRBV10-3 with TRBJ2-1; TRBD2 aligns across 14 bases. Trimming cost V 7 bases and J 10 bases; bases outside gene matches: 12. Germline lookup yields CDR1 ENHRY and CDR2 SYGVKD. CDR3 length: 16 residues. CDR3 sequence reads: CAINNKGLAGEEEQFF. CDR3 coding DNA: TGTGCCATCAATAACAAGGGACTAGCGGGAGAGGAAGAGCAGTTCTTC.

There are a few counts of this clone. V gene TRBV30 combines with J gene TRBJ2-1; either TRBD1 or TRBD2 may supply D (5 bases each). The germline V gene has CDR1 GTSNPN and CDR2 SVGIG (reference sequence). Trimming removed 1 base from V and 6 bases from J, with 13 bases in between. The CDR3 length is 14 residues. As DNA, the CDR3 is TGTGCCTGGAGTGAAAGTCTGGGGGTCAATGAGCAGTTCTTC. Protein sequence: CAWSESLGVNEQFF.

This CDR3 reads CASSLLFVRAYEQYV. In DNA, the CDR3 is TGTGCCAGCAGCTTGTTATTTGTCAGAGCCTACGAGCAGTACGTC. The genes are TRBV5-4 and TRBJ2-7; no clear D. The germline V gene encodes CDR1 SGHNT and CDR2 YYREEE (reference sequence). The CDR3 has 15 amino acids. Trimming left V 1 base short and J 2 bases short, with 13 bases between.

This clone was seen a few times. The chain employs TRBV7-2 and TRBJ2-7; D ambiguous. The CDR3 consists of 16 residues. V lost 5 bases, J lost 0 bases, and 17 bases lay in between. Germline CDR1 SGHTA, CDR2 FQGNSA. The CDR3 loop is CASSPPRTVSSYEQYF. The CDR3 bases are TGTGCCAGCAGCCCCCCACGGACGGTAAGCTCCTACGAGCAGTACTTC.

The rearrangement joins TRBV6-6 to TRBJ1-5, with a possible D match to TRBD1 (5 bases). CDR1 and CDR2 (germline): MNHNY, SVGAGI (reference sequence). V lost 0 bases and J lost 4, with 7 bases in between. The CDR3 contains 14 residues. The CDR3 coding sequence is TGTGCCAGCAGTTACTCTGGGGGGAATCAGCCCCAGCATTTT. Amino acid sequence: CASSYSGGNQPQHF.

The rearrangement links TRBV4-3 to TRBJ2-1, with TRBD2 identical over 10 bases. The germline V gene has CDR1 LGHNA and CDR2 YSLEER. V shed 3 bases, J shed 0 bases, and the junction held 11 bases outside the gene matches. The CDR3 totals 19 residues. In DNA form, the CDR3 reads TGCGCCAGCAGCCAGCACGGGAATAGCGGGGGGAGCTCCTACAATGAGCAGTTCTTC. Residues: CASSQHGNSGGSSYNEQFF.

The gene calls are TRBV9 and TRBJ1-2; D may be TRBD1 (5 bases). The length of the CDR3 is 16 residues. Looked up from germline, CDR1 is SGDLS and CDR2 is YYNGEE. V shed 0 bases and J shed 6 bases, with 18 bases lying between them. CDR3 nucleotide sequence: TGTGCCAGCAGCGTAGAGGCCCCGGGACGGTCCAATGGCTACACCTTC. Protein sequence: CASSVEAPGRSNGYTF. The whole variable domain, remainder taken from reference TRBV9 and TRBJ1-2, is DSGVTQTPKHLITATGQRVTLRCSPRSGDLSVYWYQQSLDQGLQFLIQYYNGEERAKGNILERFSAQQFPDLHSELNLSSLELGDSALYFCASSVEAPGRSNGYTFGSGTRLTVV.

This chain uses TRBV5-6 with TRBJ2-7; D remains ambiguous. Trimming took 6 bases from V and 2 from J, leaving 15 bases between them. The CDR3 sequence is 14 residues long. Germline CDR1 reads SGHDT; CDR2 reads YYEEEE. CDR3 loop: CASTRTSGTYEQYF. The DNA of the CDR3 is TGTGCCAGCACCCGGACGTCTGGTACCTACGAGCAGTACTTC.

Only a few counts were recorded for this clone. This chain links TRBV25-1 with TRBJ2-3; 8 bases are shared with TRBD2. The V gene's germline CDR1 is MGHDK and CDR2 SYGVNS. CDR3 length equals 15 residues. With 2 bases clipped from V and 2 bases from J, the junction kept 3 bases outside the gene matches. For the CDR3, the DNA is TGTGCCAGCAGTGAACTGACTAGCGCCACAGATACGCAGTATTTT. Protein product: CASSELTSATDTQYF.

The V gene is TRBV29-1, the J gene TRBJ1-2, with 7 nucleotides matching TRBD1. The CDR3 is 14 amino acids. Germline V CDR1 and CDR2: SQVTM, ANQGSEA. V was clipped by 4 bases and J by 0 bases; unmatched bases: 5. In DNA, the CDR3 is TGCAGCGTTGGTCAGGGGGTGACTAACTATGGCTACACCTTC. This encodes CSVGQGVTNYGYTF. Using reference TRBV29-1 and TRBJ1-2 for the parts outside the CDR3, the full variable domain is SAVISQKPSRDICQRGTSLTIQCQVDSQVTMMFWYRQQPGQSLTLIATANQGSEATYESGFVIDKFPISRPNLTFSTLTVSNMSPEDSSIYLCSVGQGVTNYGYTFGSGTRLTVV.

The chain recombines TRBV5-6 with TRBJ1-2; TRBD1 aligns across 7 bases. This CDR3 is 15 amino acids long. With V trimmed by 2 bases and J by 0 bases, 4 bases remained unmatched. The germline V gene encodes CDR1 SGHDT and CDR2 YYEEEE. The CDR3: CASSFDRATNYGYTF. CDR3 nucleotide sequence: TGTGCCAGCAGCTTTGACAGGGCTACTAACTATGGCTACACCTTC.

This clone was recorded a few times. V and J are TRBV7-3 and TRBJ2-3, with D unresolved. The CDR3 is 14 residues long. CDR1 is SGHTA and CDR2 is FQGTGA in the germline V gene. Trimming took 9 bases from V and 2 from J, leaving 15 bases between them. The CDR3 DNA reads as TGTGCCAGTAAGGCAGAGGCCTACACAGATACGCAGTATTTT. Its protein is CASKAEAYTDTQYF.

This clone has only a few counts. The chain links TRBV5-1 to TRBJ2-3, with D possibly matching TRBD1 (6 bases). With 0 bases removed from V and 2 bases from J, the gap between germline ends came to 16 bases. The CDR3 is 17 residues long. CDR1 and CDR2 (germline): SGHRS, YFSETQ. The CDR3 here is CASSLAMRAGDTDTQYF. The CDR3 DNA reads TGCGCCAGCAGCTTGGCTATGAGGGCAGGGGACACAGATACGCAGTATTTT.

The table lists this clone with a few counts. V gene TRBV19 combines with J gene TRBJ2-3; TRBD1 might be the D (5 bases). The germline V and J ends were trimmed by 11 bases and 1 base, with 13 bases remaining between them. This CDR3 contains 13 residues. Germline V gene data show CDR1 as LNHDA and CDR2 as SQIVND (reference sequence). In DNA form, the CDR3 reads TGTGCCTGCGGCAGGGCGCGCACAGATACGCAGTATTTT. Its translation: CACGRARTDTQYF.

This clone was detected a few times. In DNA, the CDR3 is TGCGCCAGCAGCTTCCCCGGGACAGTTTTAAGGCCTCGCCACGAGCAGTACGTC. The encoded protein is CASSFPGTVLRPRHEQYV. J is TRBJ2-7 and V is TRBV5-1, with 7 bases aligning to TRBD1. This CDR3 contains 18 residues. Germline trimming cut 2 bases from V and 5 bases from J; bases unmatched to any gene: 19. CDR1 and CDR2 (germline): SGHRS, YFSETQ.

V is TRBV7-7 and J is TRBJ2-5; no definite D call. Trimming left V 5 bases short and J 4 bases short, with 11 bases between. The CDR3 covers 13 residues. Per germline, CDR1 SSHAT and CDR2 FNYEAQ (reference sequence). CDR3 protein: CASSPGRRETQYF. The DNA of the CDR3 is TGTGCCAGCAGCCCTGGACGGCGAGAGACCCAGTACTTC.

The V gene is TRBV4-1, the J gene TRBJ2-3, with a tentative D call TRBD1 (5 bases). CDR1 and CDR2 (germline): MGHRA, YSYEKL. Trimming took off 3 bases at V and 3 bases at J, with 10 bases between the two ends. CDR3 length: 14 residues. The CDR3 DNA follows: TGCGCCAGCAGCCATCTAGGGGCGACAGATACGCAGTATTTT. Translation: CASSHLGATDTQYF.

This chain joins TRBV9 and TRBJ2-6, with D maybe TRBD1 (6 bases). This CDR3 has 17 residues. The V end lost 3 bases, the J end lost 5 bases, and 18 bases lay between the germline ends. Germline CDR1 SGDLS, CDR2 YYNGEE. This chain's CDR3 is CASSETGGVAWANVLTF. In nucleotides, the CDR3 is TGTGCCAGCAGCGAGACAGGCGGCGTCGCCTGGGCCAACGTCCTGACTTTC.

The genes are TRBV4-1 and TRBJ2-5; the D is unclear. The CDR3 has 14 residues. V lost 2 bases and J lost 4, with 11 bases in between. Per the germline V gene, CDR1 is MGHRA and CDR2 is YSYEKL. The CDR3: CASSQILGIETQYF. The CDR3 DNA reads as TGCGCCAGCAGCCAAATCCTGGGGATAGAGACCCAGTACTTC.

This chain links TRBV18 with TRBJ1-5, with 7 bases aligning to TRBD1. The CDR3 totals 14 residues. Unmatched junction bases numbered 8, after V lost 4 bases and J lost 8 bases. CDR1 and CDR2 (germline): KGHSH, LQKENI. This CDR3 is CASSLGTAREPQHF. In DNA, the CDR3 is TGTGCCAGCTCACTCGGGACAGCCAGGGAGCCCCAGCATTTT.

This clone showed up just a few times. The gene calls are TRBV20-1 and TRBJ2-5; D is ambiguous. The V gene lost 6 bases and the J gene lost 5 bases, with 10 bases spanning the gap. CDR3 length equals 11 residues. CDR1 DFQATT and CDR2 SNEGSKA come from the germline V gene (reference sequence). As DNA, the CDR3 is TGCAGTGCCGCACTACCGGAGACCCAGTACTTC. It is translated as CSAALPETQYF.

This clone has only a few counts. The rearrangement uses TRBV7-9 and TRBJ2-7; perhaps TRBD1 as D (6 bases). V was shortened by 2 bases and J by 6 bases, with 26 bases between the two germline ends. The germline V gene encodes CDR1 SEHNR and CDR2 FQNEAQ (reference sequence). This CDR3 has 18 residues. The CDR3 bases are TGTGCCAGCAGCTTAAATCTGGTTCCGAGACAGGAAATGGGCGAGCAGTACTTC. It encodes CASSLNLVPRQEMGEQYF.

The chain joins TRBV18 to TRBJ2-5, with TRBD2 identical over 9 bases. V lost 5 bases and J lost 8; bases outside the gene matches: 12. The CDR3 is made up of 15 amino acids. CDR1 is KGHSH and CDR2 is LQKENI in the germline V gene. CDR3 protein: CASSSRLAAFRTQYF. CDR3 nucleotide sequence: TGTGCCAGCTCATCCCGACTAGCGGCATTCAGAACCCAGTACTTC.

Many counts were recorded for this clone. This sequence joins TRBV7-2 and TRBJ2-1; weak D call: TRBD2 (5 bases). V lost 3 bases, J lost 0 bases, and 9 bases lay in between. The germline CDR1 and CDR2 sequences are SGHTA and FQGNSA. There are 15 residues in the CDR3. Here the CDR3 DNA reads TGTGCCAGCAGCTTCGAGCGGAGCTCCTACAATGAGCAGTTCTTC. Its translation is CASSFERSSYNEQFF.

As for this clone: Other nucleotide sequences from this sample produce the same CDR3. The CDR3 reads CAISESETQYF. The DNA for the CDR3 is TGTGCCATCAGTGAGTCAGAGACCCAGTACTTC. The rearrangement links TRBV10-3 to TRBJ2-5; D gene unclear. V shed 0 bases and J shed 4 bases, with 0 bases lying between them. Germline CDR1 and CDR2: ENHRY and SYGVKD. The CDR3 runs to 11 residues.

At least ten counts were recorded for this clone. This sequence joins TRBV13 and TRBJ2-6; TRBD2 might be the D (6 bases). Trimming took 5 bases from V and 7 from J, leaving 9 bases between them. The CDR3 consists of 13 residues. The germline V gene encodes CDR1 PRHDT and CDR2 FYEKMQ (reference sequence). CDR3 sequence: CASSPGGANVLTF. The CDR3 region has the DNA TGTGCCAGCAGCCCCGGGGGAGCCAACGTCCTGACTTTC.